The rows below give T cell receptor beta chains drawn from one sample of a study of vaccination effects on CD4 cells after COVID-19. Data came from immunoSEQ multiplex PCR; TCRdb stores just in-frame clones and leaves some out. Among approximately 74,000 clones listed, around 67% were seen once. Their cognate antigens are unknown. The source material was CD4+ T cells from PBMCs cultured without peptide, sampled after COVID-19 vaccination. The receptors were sampled from a human donor who received a COVID-19 vaccine. The CDR3 runs from the conserved cysteine through the conserved F or W. The D gene is left open where the match is weak. The size field is filled for only some rows; it gives once, few, many or a size class.

V: TRBV7-2; size: few; J: TRBJ2-1; D: TRBD1; CDR3: CASSPGQGHNEQFF; DNA: TGTGCCAGCAGCCCCGGACAGGGCCACAATGAGCAGTTCTTC
V: TRBV3-1/TRBV3-2; size: -; J: TRBJ2-1; D: -; CDR3: CASSQGVSVRGFWQFF; DNA: TGTGCCAGCAGCCAAGGGGTCAGTGTCCGTGGATTTTGGCAGTTCTTC
V: TRBV5-1; size: -; J: TRBJ2-5; D: -; CDR3: CASRDVRVEKTQYF; DNA: TGCGCCAGCAGAGACGTAAGGGTGGAAAAGACCCAGTACTTC
V: TRBV6-6; size: -; J: TRBJ2-1; D: TRBD1; CDR3: CASSRLLEMGTGRRRRAFYNEQFF; DNA: TGTGCCAGCAGTCGACTACTCGAAATGGGGACAGGGCGTCGGCGGAGGGCTTTTTACAATGAGCAGTTCTTC
V: TRBV7-9; size: -; J: TRBJ1-2; D: TRBD1; CDR3: CASSLSIAGGRGNYGYTF; DNA: TGTGCCAGCAGCTTATCCATAGCCGGGGGCAGGGGGAACTATGGCTACACCTTC
V: TRBV9; size: once; J: TRBJ2-5; D: TRBD2; CDR3: CASSVVGGGVKETQYF; DNA: TGTGCCAGCAGCGTAGTGGGCGGGGGTGTTAAAGAGACCCAGTACTTC
V: TRBV7-8; size: -; J: TRBJ2-5; D: -; CDR3: CASSLNRETQYF; DNA: TGTGCCAGCAGCTTGAACAGGGAGACCCAGTACTTC
V: TRBV19; size: -; J: TRBJ1-2; D: TRBD1; CDR3: CASSMMNSRGGGYTF; DNA: TGTGCCAGTAGTATGATGAACTCGCGAGGGGGCGGCTACACCTTC
V: TRBV28; size: -; J: TRBJ1-2; D: -; CDR3: CASSLIEGFYGYTF; DNA: TGTGCCAGCAGTTTAATAGAGGGGTTCTATGGCTACACCTTC
V: TRBV18; size: -; J: TRBJ2-4; D: -; CDR3: CASSPPSSTGPGLYF; DNA: TGTGCCAGCTCACCACCTAGCTCTACAGGGCCCGGGTTGTACTTC
V: TRBV7-2; size: -; J: TRBJ2-3; D: -; CDR3: CASSLAGGPGDTQYF; DNA: TGTGCCAGCAGCTTAGCGGGGGGGCCGGGAGATACGCAGTATTTT
V: TRBV6-2/TRBV6-3; size: -; J: TRBJ1-2; D: -; CDR3: CASSYSYTANYGYTF; DNA: TGTGCCAGCAGTTACTCGTACACCGCTAACTATGGCTACACCTTC
V: TRBV7-2; size: -; J: TRBJ1-4; D: -; CDR3: CASSYRTVPNEKLFF; DNA: TGTGCCAGCAGCTACAGGACAGTCCCCAATGAAAAACTGTTTTTT
V: TRBV2; size: few; J: TRBJ1-6; D: TRBD1; CDR3: CASRVGTGVPLHF; DNA: TGTGCCAGCAGAGTAGGGACAGGGGTCCCCCTCCACTTT
V: TRBV7-9; size: -; J: TRBJ1-2; D: -; CDR3: CASSPRQTNYGYTF; DNA: TGTGCCAGCAGCCCGCGACAGACTAACTATGGCTACACCTTC
V: TRBV6-5; size: few; J: TRBJ1-3; D: -; CDR3: CASSYGSSGNTIYF; DNA: TGTGCCAGCAGTTACGGGAGCTCTGGAAACACCATATATTTT
V: TRBV21-1; size: -; J: TRBJ1-1; D: -; CDR3: CASSPPGTGNTEAFF; DNA: TGTGCCAGCAGCCCCCCCGGGACAGGGAACACTGAAGCTTTCTTT
V: TRBV27; size: once; J: TRBJ1-4; D: -; CDR3: CASSSYRANEKLFF; DNA: TGTGCCAGCAGTTCCTACAGGGCGAATGAAAAACTGTTTTTT
V: TRBV6-2/TRBV6-3; size: few; J: TRBJ1-5; D: -; CDR3: CASSYRFRDGGFVPQHF; DNA: TGTGCCAGCAGTTACCGCTTCCGGGACGGGGGATTCGTGCCCCAGCATTTT
V: TRBV18; size: few; J: TRBJ2-2; D: -; CDR3: CASSPRPGTGELFF; DNA: TGTGCCAGCTCACCACGCCCCGGGACCGGGGAGCTGTTTTTT
V: TRBV27; size: -; J: TRBJ2-2; D: -; CDR3: CASSFAGANTGELFF; DNA: TGTGCCAGCAGTTTTGCAGGGGCGAACACCGGGGAGCTGTTTTTT
V: TRBV6-2/TRBV6-3; size: -; J: TRBJ2-1; D: TRBD1; CDR3: CASSYPGTGGSEQFF; DNA: TGTGCCAGCAGTTACCCTGGGACAGGGGGATCTGAGCAGTTCTTC
V: TRBV3-1/TRBV3-2; size: -; J: TRBJ2-5; D: TRBD1; CDR3: CASSPISFTGVLETQYF; DNA: TGTGCCAGCAGCCCAATCTCCTTTACAGGGGTCTTGGAGACCCAGTACTTC
V: TRBV5-1; size: -; J: TRBJ2-5; D: TRBD2; CDR3: CASSLNGRGGGETQYF; DNA: TGCGCCAGCAGCTTGAACGGACGGGGGGGTGGAGAGACCCAGTACTTC
V: TRBV2; size: -; J: TRBJ2-2; D: -; CDR3: CASSDTGGVTGELFF; DNA: TGTGCCAGCAGCGATACAGGGGGGGTCACCGGGGAGCTGTTTTTT
V: TRBV10-2; size: -; J: TRBJ1-6; D: -; CDR3: CASSDLDGLPLHF; DNA: TGCGCCAGCAGTGATCTGGACGGGCTGCCCCTCCACTTT